This T cell receptor (beta chain) is drawn from a study of identical twins. A single record per CDR3 protein comes from TCRdb applying MiXCR to the 5' RACE reads. Here the sample spans 650,000 to 750,000 distinct CDR3 sequences, about 20% being singletons. This CDR3 has 13 amino acids. Trimming cost V 8 bases and J 2 bases, with 9 bases left between them. The same sample was also studied in work on T cells expressing NK-cell markers.

The chain carries TRBV12-3 or TRBV12-4 and TRBJ2-2; D remains unclear. Source material: PBMCs. The origin of this receptor is a woman between 18 and 29 years old in good health. The CDR3 sequence: CASADPNTGELFF. CDR3 sequence (DNA): TGTGCCAGCGCCGACCCTAACACCGGGGAGCTGTTTTTT.